The 18 T cell receptor beta chains given below trace back to one sample, sequenced in a study of blood T cell repertoires in COVID-19. The table came from immunoSEQ multiplex PCR; TCRdb's copy has only in-frame clones and leaves some out. This sample has 170,000 or so clones, with 75% to 85% found just once. Sequencing was performed on peripheral blood. Receptors originate from a human donor in a cohort sampled during active COVID-19.

This clone was seen a handful of times. V gene TRBV19 combines with J gene TRBJ2-1, with 9 positions matching TRBD1. This CDR3 spans 16 amino acids. V was clipped by 3 bases and J by 4 bases; unmatched bases: 7. Germline loops: CDR1 LNHDA, CDR2 SQIVND (reference sequence). The DNA of the CDR3 is TGTGCCAGTAGTATCTATCCGGGACAGGGATACAATGAGCAGTTCTTC. Its translation: CASSIYPGQGYNEQFF. Combining the CDR3 with reference TRBV19 and TRBJ2-1 gives the whole variable domain DGGITQSPKYLFRKEGQNVTLSCEQNLNHDAMYWYRQDPGQGLRLIYYSQIVNDFQKGDIAEGYSVSREKKESFPLTVTSAQKNPTAFYLCASSIYPGQGYNEQFFGPGTRLTVL.

This clone has a single count. The V and J genes are TRBV29-1 and TRBJ2-2, with 8 bases that match TRBD2. Germline CDR1 and CDR2: SQVTM and ANQGSEA. This CDR3 is built from 16 residues. The J segment lost 4 bases and the V segment lost 3 bases, leaving 10 bases of the junction unmatched. CDR3 coding DNA: TGCAGCGTTGATTCGGGAGGGGGGGCGCGCACCGGGGAGCTGTTTTTT. This gives the protein CSVDSGGGARTGELFF.

This sequence joins TRBV4-2 and TRBJ2-7; 9 bases are shared with TRBD1. V was clipped by 0 bases and J by 1 base; unmatched bases: 4. The CDR3 consists of 16 residues. CDR1 and CDR2 from the germline V gene are LGHNA and YNFKEQ. The CDR3 is CASSQESGTGSYEQYF. The CDR3 DNA follows: TGTGCCAGCAGCCAAGAATCGGGGACAGGGTCCTACGAGCAGTACTTC.

The gene calls are TRBV7-9 and TRBJ2-5; 8 bases agree with TRBD2. The CDR3 is made up of 15 amino acids. Trimming at V came to 5 bases and at J to 5 bases, leaving 10 bases not matched to a gene. Looked up from germline, CDR1 is SEHNR and CDR2 is FQNEAQ (reference sequence). As DNA, the CDR3 is TGTGCCAGCAGCCGGGGGGGGCTAGCGGAGGAGACCCAGTACTTC. It yields the protein CASSRGGLAEETQYF.

The J gene is TRBJ2-3, the V gene TRBV25-1, with 8 bases identical to TRBD2. After removal of 5 bases from V and 0 bases from J, the junction contained 4 bases not matched to a gene. Germline lookup yields CDR1 MGHDK and CDR2 SYGVNS. The CDR3 totals 15 residues. The CDR3 DNA sequence: TGTGCCAGCAGTTACGGGGGGGCCAGCACAGATACGCAGTATTTT. The encoded protein is CASSYGGASTDTQYF.

This sequence joins TRBV6-1 and TRBJ2-3; D perhaps matches TRBD2 (7 bases). CDR3 length: 16 residues. Trimming removed 2 bases at V and 3 bases at J, with 15 bases between. From germline, CDR1 is MNHNS and CDR2 SASEGT. This CDR3 reads CASSERRGGRTDTQYF. CDR3 bases: TGTGCCAGCAGTGAAAGGAGGGGGGGGCGAACAGATACGCAGTATTTT.

V usage is TRBV19 and J usage is TRBJ2-1; D remains unclear. Per the germline V gene, CDR1 is LNHDA and CDR2 is SQIVND (reference sequence). The CDR3 covers 17 residues. V was clipped by 2 bases and J by 5 bases, with 19 bases between them. The CDR3 DNA reads as TGTGCCAGTAGTATACGATCTATGGCCGACTCGGACAATGAGCAGTTCTTC. It encodes CASSIRSMADSDNEQFF.

This chain uses TRBV5-1 with TRBJ2-7, with 9 nucleotides matching TRBD1. This CDR3 contains 14 residues. CDR1 and CDR2 (germline): SGHRS, YFSETQ. After removal of 4 bases from V and 2 bases from J, the junction contained 4 bases not matched to a gene. CDR3 bases: TGCGCCAGCAGCGGGGGGACAGGGCCCTACGAGCAGTACTTC. The encoded protein is CASSGGTGPYEQYF.

V gene TRBV5-1 combines with J gene TRBJ2-7; TRBD1 agrees at 11 bases. The CDR3 runs to 15 residues. J gave up 5 bases and V 0 bases, and 4 bases lay outside the gene matches. In germline, CDR1 is SGHRS, CDR2 YFSETQ. CDR3 residues: CASSLGGQGVDEQYF. The CDR3, as DNA: TGCGCCAGCAGCTTGGGGGGACAGGGGGTCGACGAGCAGTACTTC. Full variable domain (missing parts from reference TRBV5-1 and TRBJ2-7): KAGVTQTPRYLIKTRGQQVTLSCSPISGHRSVSWYQQTPGQGLQFLFEYFSETQRNKGNFPGRFSGRQFSNSRSEMNVSTLELGDSALYLCASSLGGQGVDEQYFGPGTRLTVT.

V gene TRBV15 combines with J gene TRBJ2-7; D possibly corresponds to TRBD2 (6 bases). Germline V lookup: CDR1 LNHNV, CDR2 YYDKDF (reference sequence). Between the trimmed V and J ends, which lost 1 base and 4 bases, there was a span of 11 bases. The CDR3 sequence is 14 residues long. The chain's CDR3 is CATSRAGELYEQYF. The CDR3 DNA is TGTGCCACCAGCAGAGCGGGAGAGTTGTACGAGCAGTACTTC.

This clone was seen once. The chain couples TRBV28 to TRBJ2-7; the D gene is possibly TRBD2 (5 bases). The germline CDR1 and CDR2 sequences are MDHEN and SYDVKM. The CDR3 contains 13 residues. Trimming removed 3 bases from V and 5 bases from J, with 11 bases in between. Here the CDR3 reads CASSFQLANEQYF. The DNA of the CDR3 is TGTGCCAGCAGTTTTCAGCTAGCAAACGAGCAGTACTTC.

The chain has TRBV23-1 and TRBJ2-7; a possible D gene is TRBD2 (6 bases). TRBV23-1 is an ORF for which the function is uncertain. The V end was cut by 0 bases, the J end by 2 bases, with 14 bases between. The CDR3 extends over 16 amino acids. The CDR3 spells CASSQSTGSVAYEQYF. As DNA, the CDR3 is TGCGCCAGCAGTCAATCGACCGGGAGTGTAGCCTACGAGCAGTACTTC.

The chain uses TRBV11-2 and TRBJ2-5, with D uncertain. The V end lost 0 bases, the J end lost 0 bases, and 5 bases lay between the germline ends. The CDR3 has 14 amino acids. Looked up from germline, CDR1 is SGHAT and CDR2 is FQNNGV. The DNA for the CDR3 is TGTGCCAGCAGCTTAGAACTGTACCAAGAGACCCAGTACTTC. Protein sequence: CASSLELYQETQYF.

This clone occurred once. The chain uses TRBV28 and TRBJ1-2; TRBD1 agrees at 8 bases. This CDR3 has 15 residues. V lost 7 bases to trimming and J lost 4 bases; unmatched junction nucleotides: 11. Germline lookup yields CDR1 MDHEN and CDR2 SYDVKM. The CDR3 region is CASTRTGGSGYGYTF. CDR3 in DNA: TGTGCCAGCACCCGTACAGGGGGTTCTGGCTATGGCTACACCTTC.

The CDR3 coding sequence is TGTGCCAGCAGCAGCCCGGACAGGGTAGGGGGCTACACCTTC. Translated, it gives CASSSPDRVGGYTF. The chain uses TRBV5-4 and TRBJ1-2, with TRBD1 matching 8 bases. Germline values: CDR1 SGHNT, CDR2 YYREEE (reference sequence). There are 14 residues in the CDR3. Trimming removed 4 bases from V and 8 bases from J; junction bases left unmatched: 10.

This chain joins TRBV6-2 or TRBV6-3 and TRBJ1-4, with 7 bases matching TRBD1. Germline V CDR1 and CDR2: MNHEY, SVGEGT. The CDR3 extends over 15 amino acids. The junction had 8 bases not matched to a gene; V was cut back by 0 bases and J by 10 bases. This chain's CDR3 is CASSYSRGRTGKLFF. As DNA, the CDR3 is TGTGCCAGCAGTTACTCGAGAGGCAGGACAGGAAAACTGTTTTTT.

The chain couples TRBV27 to TRBJ1-3; D is uncertain. Deletions cut 3 bases from V and 0 bases from J, with 6 bases between. CDR3 size: 14 residues. Per the germline V gene, CDR1 is MNHEY and CDR2 is SMNVEV (reference sequence). Here the CDR3 DNA reads TGTGCCAGCAGTTTGGAGAGCTCTGGAAACACCATATATTTT. Its translation: CASSLESSGNTIYF.

The chain employs TRBV19 and TRBJ2-7, with D possibly matching TRBD1 (6 bases). The CDR3 contains 16 residues. V lost 1 base and J lost 0, with 13 bases in between. Germline V gene lookup returns CDR1 LNHDA and CDR2 SQIVND (reference sequence). CDR3 amino acids: CASSIGAGASSYEQYF. The CDR3 nucleotides read TGTGCCAGTAGTATAGGGGCAGGGGCAAGCTCCTACGAGCAGTACTTC.